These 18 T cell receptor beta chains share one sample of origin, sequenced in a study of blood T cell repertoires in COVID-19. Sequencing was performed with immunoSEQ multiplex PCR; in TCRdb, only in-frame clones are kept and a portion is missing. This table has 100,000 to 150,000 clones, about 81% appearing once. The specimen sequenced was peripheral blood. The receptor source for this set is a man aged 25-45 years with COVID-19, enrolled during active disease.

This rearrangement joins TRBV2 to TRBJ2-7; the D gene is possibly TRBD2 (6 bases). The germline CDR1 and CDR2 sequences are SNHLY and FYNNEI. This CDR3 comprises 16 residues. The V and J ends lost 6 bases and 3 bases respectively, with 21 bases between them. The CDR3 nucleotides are TGTGCCAGCAGCTTACGACCGGGACTCAAAAACTACGAGCAGTACTTC. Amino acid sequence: CASSLRPGLKNYEQYF.

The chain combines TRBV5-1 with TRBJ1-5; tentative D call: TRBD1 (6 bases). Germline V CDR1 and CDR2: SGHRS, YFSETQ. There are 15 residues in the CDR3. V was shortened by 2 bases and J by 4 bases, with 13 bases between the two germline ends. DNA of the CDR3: TGCGCCAGCAGCTTACAAGGGGGGGAAAATCAGCCCCAGCATTTT. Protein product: CASSLQGGENQPQHF.

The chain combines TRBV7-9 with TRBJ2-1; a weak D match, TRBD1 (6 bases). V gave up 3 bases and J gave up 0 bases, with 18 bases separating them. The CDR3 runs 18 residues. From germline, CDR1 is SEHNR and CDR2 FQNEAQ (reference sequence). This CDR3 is CASSLYGKGVSSYNEQFF. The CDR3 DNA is TGTGCCAGCAGCTTGTACGGAAAGGGGGTTAGCTCCTACAATGAGCAGTTCTTC.

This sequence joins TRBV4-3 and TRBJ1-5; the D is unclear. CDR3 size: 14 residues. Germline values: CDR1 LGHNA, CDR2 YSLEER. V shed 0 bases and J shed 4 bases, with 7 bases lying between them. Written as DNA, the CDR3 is TGCGCCAGCAGCCAAGACTCGGGGAATCAGCCCCAGCATTTT. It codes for CASSQDSGNQPQHF.

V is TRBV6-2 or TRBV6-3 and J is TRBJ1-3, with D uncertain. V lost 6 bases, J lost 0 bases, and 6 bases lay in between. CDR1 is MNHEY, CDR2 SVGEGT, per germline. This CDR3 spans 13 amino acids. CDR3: CASSHTSGNTIYF. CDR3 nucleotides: TGTGCCAGCAGCCACACCTCTGGAAACACCATATATTTT.

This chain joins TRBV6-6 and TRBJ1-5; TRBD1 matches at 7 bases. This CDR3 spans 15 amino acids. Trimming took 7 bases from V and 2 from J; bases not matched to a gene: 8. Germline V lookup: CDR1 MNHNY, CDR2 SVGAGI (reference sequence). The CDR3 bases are TGTGCCAGCACCCTACAGGGGTCAGGCAATCAGCCCCAGCATTTT. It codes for CASTLQGSGNQPQHF.

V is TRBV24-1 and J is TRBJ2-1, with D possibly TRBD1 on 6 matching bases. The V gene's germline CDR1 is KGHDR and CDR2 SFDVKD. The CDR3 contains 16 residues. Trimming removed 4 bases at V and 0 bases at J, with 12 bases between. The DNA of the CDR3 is TGTGCCACCAGTGACAGGGGCTTTAGCTCCTACAATGAGCAGTTCTTC. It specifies CATSDRGFSSYNEQFF.

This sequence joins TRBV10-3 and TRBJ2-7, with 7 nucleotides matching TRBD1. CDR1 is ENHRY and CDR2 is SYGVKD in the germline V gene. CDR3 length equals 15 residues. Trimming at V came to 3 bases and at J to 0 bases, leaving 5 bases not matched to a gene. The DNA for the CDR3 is TGTGCCATCAGTGACCCGGACAGGTTCTCCTACGAGCAGTACTTC. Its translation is CAISDPDRFSYEQYF.

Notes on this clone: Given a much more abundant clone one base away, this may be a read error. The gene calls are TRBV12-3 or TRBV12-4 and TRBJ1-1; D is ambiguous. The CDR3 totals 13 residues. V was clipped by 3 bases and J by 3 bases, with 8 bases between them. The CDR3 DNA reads TGTGCCAGCAGTTTTCAGGATTACACTGAAGCTTTCTTT. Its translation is CASSFQDYTEAFF.

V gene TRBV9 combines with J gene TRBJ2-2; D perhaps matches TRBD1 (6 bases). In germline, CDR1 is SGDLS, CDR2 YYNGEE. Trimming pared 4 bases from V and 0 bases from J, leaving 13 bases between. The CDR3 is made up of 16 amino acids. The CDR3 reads CASSLRQVTNTGELFF. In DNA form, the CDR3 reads TGTGCCAGCAGCCTCAGACAGGTCACGAACACCGGGGAGCTGTTTTTT.

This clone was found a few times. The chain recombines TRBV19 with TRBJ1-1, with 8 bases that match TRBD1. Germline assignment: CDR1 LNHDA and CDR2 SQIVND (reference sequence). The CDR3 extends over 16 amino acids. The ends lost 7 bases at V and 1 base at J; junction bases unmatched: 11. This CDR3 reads CASTNPGGTGNTEAFF. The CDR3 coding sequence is TGTGCCAGTACCAACCCCGGGGGGACAGGGAACACTGAAGCTTTCTTT.

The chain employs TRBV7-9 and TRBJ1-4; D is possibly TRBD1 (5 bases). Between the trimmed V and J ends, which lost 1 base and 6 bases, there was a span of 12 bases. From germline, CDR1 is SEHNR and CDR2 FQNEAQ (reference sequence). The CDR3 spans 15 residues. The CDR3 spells CASSLVGGEDEKLFF. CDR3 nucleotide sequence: TGTGCCAGCAGCTTAGTTGGAGGGGAGGATGAAAAACTGTTTTTT.

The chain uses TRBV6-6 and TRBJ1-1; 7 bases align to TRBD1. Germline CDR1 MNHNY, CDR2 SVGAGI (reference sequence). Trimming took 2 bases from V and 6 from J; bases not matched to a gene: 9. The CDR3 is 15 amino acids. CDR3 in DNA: TGTGCCAGCAGTTACGGTCTAGGGGGCATCGCTGAAGCTTTCTTT. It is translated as CASSYGLGGIAEAFF.

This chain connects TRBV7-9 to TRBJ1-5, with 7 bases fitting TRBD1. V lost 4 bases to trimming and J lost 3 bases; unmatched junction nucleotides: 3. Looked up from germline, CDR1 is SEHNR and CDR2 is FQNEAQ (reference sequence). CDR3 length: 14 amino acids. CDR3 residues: CASSSGQDNQPQHF. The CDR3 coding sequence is TGTGCCAGCAGCTCCGGACAGGACAATCAGCCCCAGCATTTT.

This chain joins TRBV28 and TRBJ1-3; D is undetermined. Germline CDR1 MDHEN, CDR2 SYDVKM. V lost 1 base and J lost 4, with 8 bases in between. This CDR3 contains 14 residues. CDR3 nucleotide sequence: TGTGCCAGCAGTTTATACAGTCTGGGAAACACCATATATTTT. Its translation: CASSLYSLGNTIYF.

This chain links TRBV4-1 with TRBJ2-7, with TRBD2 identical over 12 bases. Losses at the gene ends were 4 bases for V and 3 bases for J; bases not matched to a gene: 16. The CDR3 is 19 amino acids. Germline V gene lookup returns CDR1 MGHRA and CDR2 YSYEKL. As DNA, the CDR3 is TGCGCCAGCAGCCTCCGATTGACTAGCGGGAGTCAGAATTACTACGAGCAGTACTTC. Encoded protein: CASSLRLTSGSQNYYEQYF.

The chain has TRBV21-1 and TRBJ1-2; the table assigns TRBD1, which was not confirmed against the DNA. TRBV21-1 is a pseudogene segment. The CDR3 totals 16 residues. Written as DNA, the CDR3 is TGTGCCAGCAGCAGTCGGGACAGCTTTTTGGCTCAAGGCTACACCTTC. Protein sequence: CASSSRDSFLAQGYTF.

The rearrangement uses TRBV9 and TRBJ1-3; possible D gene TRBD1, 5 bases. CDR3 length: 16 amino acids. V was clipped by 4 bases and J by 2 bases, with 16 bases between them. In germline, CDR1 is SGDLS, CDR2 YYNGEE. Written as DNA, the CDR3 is TGTGCCAGCAGCCCAAGCGGGACCCAGGCTGGAAACACCATATATTTT. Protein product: CASSPSGTQAGNTIYF.